The subject of this entry is one T cell receptor beta chain. The antigen remains undetermined. Per germline, CDR1 KGHSH and CDR2 LQKENI. The CDR3 contains 15 residues. Trimming shortened V by 6 bases and J by 3 bases, and 15 bases separated the two germline ends. Sequencing was performed with immunoSEQ multiplex PCR; in TCRdb, only in-frame clones are kept and a portion is missing. Among more than 85,000 clones listed, 89% were seen once. The data originate from a study of T cell responses to AZD1222 COVID-19 vaccine. Whole-study findings and limits: Donors skewed white British and female; clonal diversity was possibly underestimated.

Sequencing was performed on peripheral blood, taken 28 days after the second AZD1222 dose. The receptor's source is an adult who received the AZD1222 COVID-19 vaccine. The genes are TRBV18 and TRBJ1-5; D perhaps matches TRBD1 (6 bases). The CDR3 bases are TGTGCCAGCTCCGACGGACAGCTCATCAATCAGCCCCAGCATTTT. This encodes CASSDGQLINQPQHF.